A single T cell receptor (beta chain) is shown here with its context. These data are taken from a study of blood T cell repertoires in COVID-19. V lost 0 bases and J lost 7; bases outside the gene matches: 7. Germline CDR1 is SGHRS and CDR2 is YFSETQ. The CDR3 has 16 amino acids. Using immunoSEQ multiplex PCR, the repertoire was profiled, and TCRdb retains in-frame clones only, with some absent. The sample lists approximately 35,000 clones, around 88% occurring once. V gene TRBV5-1 combines with J gene TRBJ2-3, with 11 bases lining up with TRBD2. Sequenced input: peripheral blood. This clonotype was sampled from a human donor in a cohort sampled during active COVID-19. CDR3 bases: TGCGCCAGCAGCTTGGGACTAGCGGGAAGGAGGAATACGCAGTATTTT. As protein: CASSLGLAGRRNTQYF.